This T cell receptor beta chain originates from a study of identical twins. Using its own MiXCR run on the 5' RACE reads, TCRdb lists one record per CDR3 protein. The repertoire includes some 97,000 distinct CDR3 sequences, under 7% of them detected once, and approximately 12% sits in the top ten. Findings and caveats of the study: For out-of-frame beta sequences, excess twin sharing was weaker. While abundant cord blood beta clonotypes carried fewer insertions, memory repertoires showed no such pattern. The presence of invariant MAIT and iNKT cells could partly confound analyses of zero-insertion sequences.

This CDR3 comprises 13 residues. Trimming removed 6 bases at V and 2 bases at J, with 13 bases between. The germline V gene has CDR1 DFQATT and CDR2 SNEGSKA (reference sequence). Concerning this clonotype itself: As yet, its antigen is unknown.

The clonotype comes from a woman between 50 and 59 years old in good health. Sequencing input: memory T cells sorted from blood. The gene calls are TRBV20-1 and TRBJ1-2; perhaps TRBD1 as D (5 bases). The CDR3 region is CSAGGSGNYGYTF. The DNA for the CDR3 is TGCAGTGCGGGAGGGTCAGGGAACTATGGCTACACCTTC.